This T cell receptor beta chain stems from a study of T cells in Graves' hyperthyroidism and ophthalmopathy. Study-level background: Peripheral blood was collected at initial diagnosis, before any treatment. Study-wide results and limits: Most expanded thyroid clonotypes above 0.001 recurred in blood.

RNA transcripts yielded amplified TCR beta CDR3 regions. The TCR CDR3 was amplified in a first-round RT-PCR using the HTBI primer set. TCRdb recomputed calls from the multiplex PCR reads with MiXCR, one row per CDR3 protein. The repertoire holds about 410,000 distinct CDR3 sequences, roughly 14% seen once, with over 10% in the top ten. This clonotype was seen repeatedly, ten times or more. Its antigen is undetermined. Trimming took 6 bases from V and 3 from J, leaving 11 bases between them. This CDR3 has 13 residues. The germline V gene encodes CDR1 SEHNR and CDR2 FQNEAQ (reference sequence). The TCR sequence derives from a man aged 18 to 29 with Graves' ophthalmopathy. The V call is TRBV7-9, the J call TRBJ1-1; D is unclear. The sequenced sample consisted of blood. CDR3 sequence (DNA): TGTGCCAGCAGTCCCGGGAGGGACACTGAAGCTTTCTTT. This gives the protein CASSPGRDTEAFF.